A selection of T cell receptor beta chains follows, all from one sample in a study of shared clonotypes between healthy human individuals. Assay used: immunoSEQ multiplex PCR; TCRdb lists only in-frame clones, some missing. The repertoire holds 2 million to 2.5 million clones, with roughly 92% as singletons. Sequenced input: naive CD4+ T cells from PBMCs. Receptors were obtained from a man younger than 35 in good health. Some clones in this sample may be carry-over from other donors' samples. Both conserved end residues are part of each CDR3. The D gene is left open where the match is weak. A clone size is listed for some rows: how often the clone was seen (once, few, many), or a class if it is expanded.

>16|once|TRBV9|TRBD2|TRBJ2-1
TGTGCCAGCAGCGTAGGCGGGAGGGGGGAGTACAATGAGCAGTTCTTC
CASSVGGRGEYNEQFF
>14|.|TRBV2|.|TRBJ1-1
TGTGCCAGCAGTCAAGGGGGAATGAACACTGAAGCTTTCTTT
CASSQGGMNTEAFF
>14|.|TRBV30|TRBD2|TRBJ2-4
TGTGCCTGGAGTGTCGGGGGGAACAAAAACATTCAGTACTTC
CAWSVGGNKNIQYF
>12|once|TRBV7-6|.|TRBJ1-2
TGTGCCAGCAGCTCACAGGGTGGCGGCTACACCTTC
CASSSQGGGYTF
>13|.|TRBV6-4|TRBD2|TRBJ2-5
TGTGCCAGCAGTGCTAGCGGAGGAGAGACCCAGTACTTC
CASSASGGETQYF
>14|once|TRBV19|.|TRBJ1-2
TGTGCCACTAAACCCCGGCAGGAGGGGTATGGCTACACCTTC
CATKPRQEGYGYTF
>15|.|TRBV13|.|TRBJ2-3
TGTGCCAGCAGCGGCCCCGGGAGAGGGTCAGATACGCAGTATTTT
CASSGPGRGSDTQYF
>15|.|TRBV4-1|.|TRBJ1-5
TGCGCCAGCAGCTTACTTGGGGGGCAGGAAAAGCCCCAGCATTTT
CASSLLGGQEKPQHF
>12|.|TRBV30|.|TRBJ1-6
TGTGCCTGGAGTCTGTCGGGCCCTATCCTCCACTTT
CAWSLSGPILHF
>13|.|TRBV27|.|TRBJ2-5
TGTGCCAGCAGTTTAGAACCCGGTCGGCCTTCGCACTTC
CASSLEPGRPSHF
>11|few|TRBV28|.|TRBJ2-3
TGTGCCAGCAGTTTATGGGAGGGACAGTATTTT
CASSLWEGQYF
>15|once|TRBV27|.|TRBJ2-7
TGTGCCAGCAGTTTTATGGCGGCGATGATGAGGGAGCAGTACTTC
CASSFMAAMMREQYF
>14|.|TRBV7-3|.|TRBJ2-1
TGTGCCAGCAGCCCGTCGACAGGAATCAATGAGCAGTTCTTC
CASSPSTGINEQFF
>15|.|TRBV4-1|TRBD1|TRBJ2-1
TGCGCCAGCAGCCGACCGGGACAGGGGCTTTATGAGCAGTTCTTC
CASSRPGQGLYEQFF
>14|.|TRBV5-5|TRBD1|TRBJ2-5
TGTGCCAGCAGCTTGACAGGGGTTGTTGAGACCCAGTACTTC
CASSLTGVVETQYF
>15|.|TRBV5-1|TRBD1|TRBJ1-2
TGCGCCAGCAGCTTGCCCGGGACAGTTAACTATGGCTACACCTTC
CASSLPGTVNYGYTF
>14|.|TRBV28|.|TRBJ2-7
TGTGCCAGCAGTTTACGGCCCAGCTCCTACGAGCAGTACTTC
CASSLRPSSYEQYF
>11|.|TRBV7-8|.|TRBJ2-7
TGTGCCAGCAGTAGGGGGTTCGAGCAGTACTTC
CASSRGFEQYF
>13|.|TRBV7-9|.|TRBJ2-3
TGTGCCAGCAGCTTACGCCTCACAGATACGCAGTATTTT
CASSLRLTDTQYF
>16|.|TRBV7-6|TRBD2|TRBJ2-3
TGTGCCAGCAGTTACACCGGGACTAGCGGCACAGATACGCAGTATTTT
CASSYTGTSGTDTQYF
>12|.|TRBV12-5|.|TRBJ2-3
TGTGCTAGTGGTTTGGGGGGGCTTACGCAGTATTTT
CASGLGGLTQYF
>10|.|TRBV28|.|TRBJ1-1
TGTGCCATACAGGGACGGGTAGCTTTCTTT
CAIQGRVAFF
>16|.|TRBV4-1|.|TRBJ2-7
TGCGCCAGCAGATACAAAAGGGCTCTGCCCTCCTACGAGCAGTACTTC
CASRYKRALPSYEQYF
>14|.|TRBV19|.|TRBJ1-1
TGTGCCAGTAGCCGAGGGGCTTACGACACTGAAGCTTTCTTT
CASSRGAYDTEAFF
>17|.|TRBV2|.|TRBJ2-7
TGTGCCAGCAGTGATCAGGGAACCAAAGGATACTCCTACGAGCAGTACTTC
CASSDQGTKGYSYEQYF
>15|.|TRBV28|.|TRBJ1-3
TGTGCCAGCAGAGAGCTAGACGGCTCTGGAAACACCATATATTTT
CASRELDGSGNTIYF
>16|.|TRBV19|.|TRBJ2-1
TGTGCCAGTAGTATATCGGGGGCGGGGACCGTCGGAGAGCAGTTCTTC
CASSISGAGTVGEQFF
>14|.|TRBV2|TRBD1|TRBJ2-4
TGTGCCAGCAGTGAAGGACAGGGTTTAGACATTCAGTACTTC
CASSEGQGLDIQYF
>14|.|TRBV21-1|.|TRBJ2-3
TGTGCCGCCTCCCAGGGGGAATTTAGCGATACGCAGTATTTT
CAASQGEFSDTQYF
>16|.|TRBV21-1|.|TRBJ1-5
TGTGCCAGCAGCAAAGGACAGGGAGTCAACAATCAGCCCCAGCATTTT
CASSKGQGVNNQPQHF
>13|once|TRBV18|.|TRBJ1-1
TGTGCCAGCTCACCTCAAGTGAACACTGAAGCTTTCTTT
CASSPQVNTEAFF
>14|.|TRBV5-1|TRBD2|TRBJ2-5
TGCGCCAGCAGCTGGGGAGGGGACCAAGAGACCCAGTACTTC
CASSWGGDQETQYF
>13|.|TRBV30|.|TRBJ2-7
TGTGCCTGGAGTGTAGACAGAAGCTACGAGCAGTACTTC
CAWSVDRSYEQYF
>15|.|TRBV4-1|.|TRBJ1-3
TGCGCCAGCAGCCAAGTTCAAGTCTCTGGAAACACCATATATTTT
CASSQVQVSGNTIYF
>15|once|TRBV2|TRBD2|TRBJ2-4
TGTGCCAGCAGTTTAATAGCGGGAGGGGTAAACATTCAGTACTTC
CASSLIAGGVNIQYF
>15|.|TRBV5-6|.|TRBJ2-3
TGTGCCAGCAGCTTGGGCCGGACAGATTCTGATACGCAGTATTTT
CASSLGRTDSDTQYF
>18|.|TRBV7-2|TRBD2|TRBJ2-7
TGTGCCAGCAGCTTAGTGGTGGCTAGCGGGAGGAGGGGCTACGAGCAGTACTTC
CASSLVVASGRRGYEQYF
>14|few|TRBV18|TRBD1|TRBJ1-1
TGTGCCAGCTCACAGGGACAGGGGGCTACTGAAGCTTTCTTT
CASSQGQGATEAFF
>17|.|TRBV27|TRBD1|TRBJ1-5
TGTGCCAGCAGTTTGTGGGCCCCGACAGGGGGGGATCAGCCCCAGCATTTT
CASSLWAPTGGDQPQHF
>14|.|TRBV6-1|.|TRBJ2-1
TGTGCCAGCAGGCAACAGGAACTCTACAATGAGCAGTTCTTC
CASRQQELYNEQFF
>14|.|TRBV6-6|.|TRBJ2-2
TGTGCCAGCAGACACGCGAATCCCCCCGGGGAGCTGTTTTTT
CASRHANPPGELFF
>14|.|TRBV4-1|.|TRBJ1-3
TGCGCCAGCAGCCATCCGGGGACGCAAAACACCATATATTTT
CASSHPGTQNTIYF
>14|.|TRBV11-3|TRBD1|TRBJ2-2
TGTGCCAGCAGCCTAGACAGGGGCACCGGGGAGCTGTTTTTT
CASSLDRGTGELFF
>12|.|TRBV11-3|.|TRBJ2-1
TGTGCCAGCAGCTTAGGGGGGGATGAGCAGTTCTTC
CASSLGGDEQFF
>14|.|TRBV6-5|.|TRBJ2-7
TGTGCCAGCAGCCTAAACAGGGGGGGCGGCGAGCAGTACTTC
CASSLNRGGGEQYF
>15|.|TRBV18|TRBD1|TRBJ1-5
TGTGCCAGCTCACCCTCGGACAGGACATATCAGCCCCAGCATTTT
CASSPSDRTYQPQHF
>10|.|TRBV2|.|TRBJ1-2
TGTGCCAGCAGTGGTCAGGGCTACACCTTC
CASSGQGYTF
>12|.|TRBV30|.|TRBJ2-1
TGTGCCTGGACTGGGACTTATGAGGAGCAGTTCTTC
CAWTGTYEEQFF
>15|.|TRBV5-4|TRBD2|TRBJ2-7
TGTGCCAGCAGCGCCTCGAGCGGGATCTCCTACGAGCAGTACTTC
CASSASSGISYEQYF
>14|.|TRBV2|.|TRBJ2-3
TGTGCCAGCAGTGAACGGACTCAGGGAGATACGCAGTATTTT
CASSERTQGDTQYF
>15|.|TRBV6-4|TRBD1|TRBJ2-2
TGTGCCAGCAGGCGGGACAGGGCGAACACCGGGGAGCTGTTTTTT
CASRRDRANTGELFF
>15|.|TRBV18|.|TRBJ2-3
TGTGCCAGCTCACCCATTGGGCAGGGCACAGATACGCAGTATTTT
CASSPIGQGTDTQYF
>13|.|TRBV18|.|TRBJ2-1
TGTGCCAGCTCACCACCGGGAGAAGGGAAGCAGTTCTTC
CASSPPGEGKQFF